These 5 T cell receptor beta chains share one sample of origin, sequenced in a study of vaccination and CD4 T cells after COVID-19. Their cognate antigens are unknown. As to treatment: approximately 9-day PBMC culture with coronavirus spike peptide pools or control peptides (ViraFEST assay). The study sequenced cultured CD4+ T cell DNA using the Oncomine TCR Beta short-read assay. TCRdb re-called the PCR reads through MiXCR, storing one row per CDR3 protein. The table has roughly 10,000 distinct CDR3 sequences, about three quarters seen once; the top ten hold 10%. Sequencing was carried out using CD4+ T cells from blood, cultured in vitro. These receptors all stem from a human donor who had recovered from COVID-19.

The V and J genes are TRBV20-1 and TRBJ2-2; 13 bases align to TRBD2. V dropped 3 bases and J dropped 4; count of bases not matched to a gene: 11. Germline V gene sequence: CDR1 DFQATT, CDR2 SNEGSKA (reference sequence). The CDR3 is 18 amino acids. In DNA, the CDR3 is TGCAGTGCTAGGGGGCGACTAGCGGGAGGCCTAGGCACCGGGGAGCTGTTTTTT. It specifies CSARGRLAGGLGTGELFF.

This chain connects TRBV7-2 to TRBJ2-2, with D perhaps TRBD2 (5 bases). CDR3 length equals 13 residues. Between the trimmed V and J ends, which lost 3 bases and 5 bases, there was a span of 7 bases. Germline CDR1 reads SGHTA; CDR2 reads FQGNSA. CDR3 in amino acids: CASSLEATGELFF. In nucleotides, the CDR3 is TGTGCCAGCAGCTTGGAGGCTACCGGGGAGCTGTTTTTT.

The chain carries TRBV20-1 and TRBJ1-6; the D gene is possibly TRBD1 (6 bases). CDR3 length: 14 amino acids. Germline loops: CDR1 DFQATT, CDR2 SNEGSKA (reference sequence). V dropped 1 base and J dropped 7 bases, with 11 bases sitting between them. The CDR3 is CSARVGQPNSPLHF. Written as DNA, the CDR3 is TGCAGTGCTAGAGTAGGACAGCCGAATTCACCCCTCCACTTT.

The rearrangement uses TRBV6-1 and TRBJ2-7, with 12 bases that match TRBD1. The CDR3 consists of 15 residues. Germline CDR1 MNHNS, CDR2 SASEGT. The ends lost 6 bases at V and 3 bases at J; junction bases unmatched: 6. Here the CDR3 reads CASSAGQGAGYEQYF. The CDR3 DNA reads TGTGCCAGCAGCGCGGGACAGGGGGCCGGCTACGAGCAGTACTTC.

This rearrangement joins TRBV24-1 to TRBJ2-3, with TRBD1 matching over 7 bases. In germline, CDR1 is KGHDR, CDR2 SFDVKD. With 8 bases clipped from V and 0 bases from J, the junction kept 10 bases outside the gene matches. This CDR3 has 16 amino acids. The CDR3 bases are TGTGCCACCAATACCGACAGGGCGTCTAGCACAGATACGCAGTATTTT. Amino acids: CATNTDRASSTDTQYF.